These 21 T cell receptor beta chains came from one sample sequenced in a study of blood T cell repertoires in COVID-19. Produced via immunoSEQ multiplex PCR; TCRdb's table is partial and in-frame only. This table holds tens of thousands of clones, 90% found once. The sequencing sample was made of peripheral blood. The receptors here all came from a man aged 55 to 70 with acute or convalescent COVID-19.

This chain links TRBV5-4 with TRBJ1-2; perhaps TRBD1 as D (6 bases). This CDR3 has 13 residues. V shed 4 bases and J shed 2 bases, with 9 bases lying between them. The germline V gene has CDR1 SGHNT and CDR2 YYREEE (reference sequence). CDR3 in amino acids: CASSPGQNYGYTF. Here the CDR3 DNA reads TGTGCCAGCAGCCCCGGACAGAACTATGGCTACACCTTC.

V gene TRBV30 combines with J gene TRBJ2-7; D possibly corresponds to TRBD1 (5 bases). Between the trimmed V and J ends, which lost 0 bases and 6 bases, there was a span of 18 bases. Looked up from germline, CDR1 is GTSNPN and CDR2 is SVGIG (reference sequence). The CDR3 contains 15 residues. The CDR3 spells CAWSVQVSGTPEQYF. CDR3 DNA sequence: TGTGCCTGGAGTGTACAGGTTAGTGGAACTCCCGAGCAGTACTTC.

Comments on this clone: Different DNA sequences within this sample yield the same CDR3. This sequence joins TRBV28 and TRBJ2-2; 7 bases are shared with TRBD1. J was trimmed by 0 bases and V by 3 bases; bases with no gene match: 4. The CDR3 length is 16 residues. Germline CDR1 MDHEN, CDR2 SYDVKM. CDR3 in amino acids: CASSLLGTANTGELFF. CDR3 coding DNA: TGTGCCAGCAGTTTGCTAGGGACAGCGAACACCGGGGAGCTGTTTTTT.

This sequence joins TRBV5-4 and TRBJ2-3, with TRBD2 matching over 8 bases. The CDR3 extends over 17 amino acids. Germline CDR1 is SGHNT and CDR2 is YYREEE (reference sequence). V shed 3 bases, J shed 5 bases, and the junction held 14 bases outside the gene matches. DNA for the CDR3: TGTGCCAGCAGCTGGGGGGGACTAGGAATAGCTGGAGATACGCAGTATTTT. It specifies CASSWGGLGIAGDTQYF. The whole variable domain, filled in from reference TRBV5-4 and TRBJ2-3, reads ETGVTQSPTHLIKTRGQQVTLRCSSQSGHNTVSWYQQALGQGPQFIFQYYREEENGRGNFPPRFSGLQFPNYSSELNVNALELDDSALYLCASSWGGLGIAGDTQYFGPGTRLTVL.

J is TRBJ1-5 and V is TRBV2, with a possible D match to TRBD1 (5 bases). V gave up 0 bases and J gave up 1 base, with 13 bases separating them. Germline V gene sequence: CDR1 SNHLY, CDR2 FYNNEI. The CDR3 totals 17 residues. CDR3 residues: CASSEAPGGSSNQPQHF. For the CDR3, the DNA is TGTGCCAGCAGTGAAGCGCCCGGGGGTTCGAGCAATCAGCCCCAGCATTTT.

In nucleotides, the CDR3 is TGCGCCAGCGGGCGGACAGGGACGAACACCGGGGAGCTGTTTTTT. The encoded protein is CASGRTGTNTGELFF. The chain employs TRBV5-1 and TRBJ2-2; 8 bases are shared with TRBD1. CDR3 length: 15 amino acids. Trimming took 7 bases from V and 0 from J; bases not matched to a gene: 5. Germline assignment: CDR1 SGHRS and CDR2 YFSETQ.

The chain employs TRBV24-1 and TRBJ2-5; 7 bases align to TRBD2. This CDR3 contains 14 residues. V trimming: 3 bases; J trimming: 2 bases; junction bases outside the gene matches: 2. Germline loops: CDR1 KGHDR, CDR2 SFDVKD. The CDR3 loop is CATSDPAGQETQYF. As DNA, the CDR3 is TGTGCCACCAGTGATCCAGCGGGGCAAGAGACCCAGTACTTC.

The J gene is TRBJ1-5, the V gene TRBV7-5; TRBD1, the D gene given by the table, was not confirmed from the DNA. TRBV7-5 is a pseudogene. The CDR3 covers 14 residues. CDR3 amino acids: CARSLDRVRQPQHF. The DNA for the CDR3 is TGTGCCAGAAGCTTGGACAGGGTCAGGCAGCCCCAGCATTTT.

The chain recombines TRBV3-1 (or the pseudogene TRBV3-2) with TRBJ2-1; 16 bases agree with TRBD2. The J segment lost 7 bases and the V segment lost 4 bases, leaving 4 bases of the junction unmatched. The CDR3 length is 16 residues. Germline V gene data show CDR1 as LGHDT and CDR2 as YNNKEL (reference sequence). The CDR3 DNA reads TGTGCCAGCAGCCCGGGACTAGCGGGAGGGTTTAATGAGCAGTTCTTC. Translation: CASSPGLAGGFNEQFF.

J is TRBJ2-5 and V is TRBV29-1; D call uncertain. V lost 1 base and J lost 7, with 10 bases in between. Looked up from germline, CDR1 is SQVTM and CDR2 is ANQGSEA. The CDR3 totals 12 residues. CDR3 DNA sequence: TGCAGCGTTGAAGTCGACTCCGGGACCCAGTACTTC. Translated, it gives CSVEVDSGTQYF. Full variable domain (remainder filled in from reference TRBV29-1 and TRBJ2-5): SAVISQKPSRDICQRGTSLTIQCQVDSQVTMMFWYRQQPGQSLTLIATANQGSEATYESGFVIDKFPISRPNLTFSTLTVSNMSPEDSSIYLCSVEVDSGTQYFGPGTRLLVL.

CDR3 nucleotides: TGTGCCAGTAGTATTTGGGACAGGGCGCGGAAGCAGTACTTC. It encodes CASSIWDRARKQYF. This sequence joins TRBV19 and TRBJ2-7; TRBD1 matches 9 bases. The CDR3 contains 14 residues. Looked up from germline, CDR1 is LNHDA and CDR2 is SQIVND (reference sequence). V was clipped by 3 bases and J by 8 bases; unmatched bases: 8.

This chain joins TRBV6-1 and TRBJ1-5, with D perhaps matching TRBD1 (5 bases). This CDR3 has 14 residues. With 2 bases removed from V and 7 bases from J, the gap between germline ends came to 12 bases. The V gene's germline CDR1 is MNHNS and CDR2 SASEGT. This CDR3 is CASSESLGRQPQHF. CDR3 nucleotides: TGTGCCAGCAGTGAAAGTTTGGGGCGGCAGCCCCAGCATTTT.

CDR3 DNA: TGTGCCAGCAGCCCCCGACAGCGTGAGCAGTTCTTC. Translated: CASSPRQREQFF. The chain carries TRBV12-3 or TRBV12-4 and TRBJ2-1; the D gene is possibly TRBD1 (5 bases). There are 12 residues in the CDR3. The V and J ends lost 6 bases and 9 bases respectively, with 12 bases between them.

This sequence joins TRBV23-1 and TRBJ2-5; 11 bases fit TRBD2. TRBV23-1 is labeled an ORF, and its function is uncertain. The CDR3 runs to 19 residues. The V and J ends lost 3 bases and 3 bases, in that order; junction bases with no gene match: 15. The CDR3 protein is CASSQISPPGLAVEETQYF. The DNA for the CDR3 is TGCGCCAGCAGTCAGATCTCTCCACCGGGACTAGCGGTAGAAGAGACCCAGTACTTC.

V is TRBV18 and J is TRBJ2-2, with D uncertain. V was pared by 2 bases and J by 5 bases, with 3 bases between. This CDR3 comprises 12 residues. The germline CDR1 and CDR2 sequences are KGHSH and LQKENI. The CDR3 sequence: CASSPETGELFF. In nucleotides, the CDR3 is TGTGCCAGCTCACCAGAGACCGGGGAGCTGTTTTTT.

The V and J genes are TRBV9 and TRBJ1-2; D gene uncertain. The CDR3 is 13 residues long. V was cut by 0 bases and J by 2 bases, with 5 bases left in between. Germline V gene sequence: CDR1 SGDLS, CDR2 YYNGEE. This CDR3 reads CASSVAPNYGYTF. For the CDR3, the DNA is TGTGCCAGCAGCGTAGCCCCAAACTATGGCTACACCTTC.

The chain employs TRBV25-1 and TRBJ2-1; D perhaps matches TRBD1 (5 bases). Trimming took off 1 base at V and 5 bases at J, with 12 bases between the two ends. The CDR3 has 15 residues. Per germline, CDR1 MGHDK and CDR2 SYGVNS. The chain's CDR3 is CASSESAGMNNEQFF. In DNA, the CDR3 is TGTGCCAGCAGTGAATCGGCAGGGATGAACAATGAGCAGTTCTTC.

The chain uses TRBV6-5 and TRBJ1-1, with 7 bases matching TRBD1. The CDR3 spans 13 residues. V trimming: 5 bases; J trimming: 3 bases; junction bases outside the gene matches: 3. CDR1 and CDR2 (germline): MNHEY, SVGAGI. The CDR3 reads CASSLQGDTEAFF. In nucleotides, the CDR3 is TGTGCCAGCAGTCTGCAGGGGGACACTGAAGCTTTCTTT.

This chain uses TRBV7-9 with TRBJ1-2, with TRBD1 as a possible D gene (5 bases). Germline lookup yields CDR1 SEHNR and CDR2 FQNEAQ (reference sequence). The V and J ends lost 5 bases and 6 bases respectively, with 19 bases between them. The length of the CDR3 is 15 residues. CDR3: CASSTRSDSGHGYTF. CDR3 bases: TGTGCCAGCAGCACCAGATCAGACAGTGGACATGGCTACACCTTC.

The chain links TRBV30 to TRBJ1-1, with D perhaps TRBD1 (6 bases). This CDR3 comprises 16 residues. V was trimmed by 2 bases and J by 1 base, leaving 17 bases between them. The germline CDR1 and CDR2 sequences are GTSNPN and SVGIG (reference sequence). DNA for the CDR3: TGTGCCTGGAGTTATTTTGGCAGGGGAGAGAACACTGAAGCTTTCTTT. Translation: CAWSYFGRGENTEAFF.

CDR3 bases: TGTGCCAGCAGCGACAGGGTATATAGCAATCAGCCCCAGCATTTT. Its translation is CASSDRVYSNQPQHF. The chain joins TRBV6-1 to TRBJ1-5, with TRBD1 identical over 7 bases. The CDR3 is 15 amino acids. Germline V gene lookup returns CDR1 MNHNS and CDR2 SASEGT. With V trimmed by 6 bases and J by 0 bases, 5 bases remained unmatched.